Each of the 19 T cell receptor beta chains below was sequenced from the same sample in a study of T cell responses to AZD1222 COVID-19 vaccine (dated by TCRdb to the early 2020s). In the paper's terms, the time point label means: baseline before first vaccination. The library was obtained by the immunoSEQ multiplex PCR assay. Held by TCRdb, this immuneACCESS table contains in-frame sequences only and omits some clones. Under half of the omission traces to an unresolved V gene where checked; the cause of the rest is unknown. The sample data list approximately 100,000 clones, and 85% to 90% of these were observed just once. The ten largest clones take up approximately 12% of the sample. Sequenced here: peripheral blood, sampled on day 0 of AZD1222 vaccination. The receptors stem from an adult in good health.

This chain connects TRBV5-4 to TRBJ2-5; D may correspond to TRBD1 or TRBD2 (6 bases each). Germline CDR1 and CDR2: SGHNT and YYREEE (reference sequence). The V end was cut by 1 base, the J end by 2 bases, with 18 bases between. This CDR3 is built from 17 residues. The CDR3 protein is CASSLRGPGHLQETQYF. CDR3 DNA: TGTGCCAGCAGCTTGCGGGGGCCCGGACACTTACAAGAGACCCAGTACTTC.

V gene TRBV5-4 combines with J gene TRBJ2-3, with TRBD2 matching over 12 bases. V dropped 5 bases and J dropped 2; count of bases not matched to a gene: 9. Germline V gene data show CDR1 as SGHNT and CDR2 as YYREEE (reference sequence). The CDR3 covers 17 residues. DNA of the CDR3: TGTGCCAGCAGTTCCGGGACTAGCGGGCGAAACACAGATACGCAGTATTTT. It translates to CASSSGTSGRNTDTQYF.

This chain uses TRBV28 with TRBJ1-3; the D is unclear. V gave up 2 bases and J gave up 0 bases, with 8 bases separating them. The CDR3 length is 15 residues. Germline V gene sequence: CDR1 MDHEN, CDR2 SYDVKM. CDR3 loop: CASSLDGDSGNTIYF. The CDR3 nucleotides read TGTGCCAGCAGTTTAGACGGCGACTCTGGAAACACCATATATTTT.

About this clone itself: Germline is not matched at one junction end, which may reflect a read error. This chain connects TRBV11-3 to TRBJ1-1; no definite D call. Looked up from germline, CDR1 is SGHNT and CDR2 is YENEEA. The CDR3 sequence is 13 residues long. The CDR3, as DNA: TGTGCCAGCAGCTTTCATGAGAACAGTGAAGCTTTCTTT. Encoded protein: CASSFHENSEAFF.

The genes are TRBV7-2 and TRBJ1-3, with no clear D. The CDR3 consists of 16 residues. V was trimmed by 3 bases and J by 0 bases, leaving 12 bases between them. The germline gives CDR1 SGHTA, CDR2 FQGNSA. The DNA of the CDR3 is TGTGCCAGCAGCTTCCGGACGTCAAGCTCTGGAAACACCATATATTTT. Translated: CASSFRTSSSGNTIYF.

Remarks on this clone: This same CDR3 is encoded by further DNA sequences in the sample. The chain links TRBV7-2 to TRBJ1-5, with unresolved D. V lost 5 bases and J lost 4, with 9 bases in between. From germline, CDR1 is SGHTA and CDR2 FQGNSA. The CDR3 extends over 13 amino acids. CDR3 sequence reads: CASSPDKNQPQHF. The CDR3 DNA follows: TGTGCCAGCAGCCCTGACAAGAATCAGCCCCAGCATTTT.

The V and J genes are TRBV19 and TRBJ2-2; 8 nucleotides match TRBD2. This CDR3 is built from 16 residues. Germline V gives CDR1 LNHDA, CDR2 SQIVND (reference sequence). Germline trimming cut 5 bases from V and 3 bases from J; bases unmatched to any gene: 8. CDR3 DNA: TGTGCCAGTAGTTCCGTAGCGGGGCTACACACCGGGGAGCTGTTTTTT. It encodes CASSSVAGLHTGELFF.

The chain links TRBV7-3 to TRBJ2-3; D may match TRBD1 or TRBD2 (6 bases each). V lost 2 bases, J lost 0 bases, and 12 bases lay in between. The CDR3 is 16 amino acids. The germline gives CDR1 SGHTA, CDR2 FQGTGA. In nucleotides, the CDR3 is TGTGCCAGCAGCTTATACGGGGGCAGGAGCACAGATACGCAGTATTTT. Its protein product is CASSLYGGRSTDTQYF.

V usage is TRBV7-9 and J usage is TRBJ2-5; no reliable D call. This CDR3 spans 13 amino acids. Between the trimmed V and J ends, which lost 2 bases and 3 bases, there was a span of 7 bases. Germline CDR1 reads SEHNR; CDR2 reads FQNEAQ (reference sequence). DNA of the CDR3: TGTGCCAGCAGCTTATCGGTCAAAGAGACCCAGTACTTC. This sequence encodes CASSLSVKETQYF.

This clone was seen just once. This same CDR3 is encoded by further DNA sequences in the sample. J is TRBJ2-3 and V is TRBV28; D possibly uses TRBD1 or TRBD2 (5 bases each). Trimming took off 3 bases at V and 2 bases at J, with 9 bases between the two ends. The V gene's germline CDR1 is MDHEN and CDR2 SYDVKM. The CDR3 sequence is 14 residues long. CDR3 sequence (DNA): TGTGCCAGCAGTTTTGGGGGAAACACAGATACGCAGTATTTT. Its translation: CASSFGGNTDTQYF.

This clone has only a few counts. This chain joins TRBV4-2 and TRBJ2-2; D is unresolved. V shed 3 bases and J shed 6 bases, with 8 bases lying between them. The CDR3 is 13 residues long. Germline assignment: CDR1 LGHNA and CDR2 YNFKEQ. For the CDR3, the DNA is TGTGCCAGCAGCCACAGCTCCCCCGGGGAGCTGTTTTTT. Amino acid sequence: CASSHSSPGELFF.

This chain connects TRBV7-9 to TRBJ1-1, with D unclear. Germline loops: CDR1 SEHNR, CDR2 FQNEAQ (reference sequence). The CDR3 is 13 amino acids. With 3 bases removed from V and 0 bases from J, the gap between germline ends came to 5 bases. The CDR3 DNA is TGTGCCAGCAGCTTGATCCTGAACACTGAAGCTTTCTTT. Amino acid sequence: CASSLILNTEAFF. Based on the CDR3 plus reference TRBV7-9 and TRBJ1-1, the full variable domain is DTGVSQNPRHKITKRGQNVTFRCDPISEHNRLYWYRQTLGQGPEFLTYFQNEAQLEKSRLLSDRFSAERPKGSFSTLEIQRTEQGDSAMYLCASSLILNTEAFFGQGTRLTVV.

V is TRBV5-1 and J is TRBJ1-3; D remains unclear. CDR1 and CDR2 (germline): SGHRS, YFSETQ. The ends were cut back, 2 bases at V and 6 bases at J, with 15 bases in the middle. The CDR3 runs 15 residues. The CDR3 nucleotides are TGCGCCAGCAGCTTAGCGGGGAGCGCTGAAAACACCATATATTTT. Encoded protein: CASSLAGSAENTIYF.

The chain recombines TRBV29-1 with TRBJ1-2; D is undetermined. The germline V gene has CDR1 SQVTM and CDR2 ANQGSEA. The CDR3 is 12 amino acids. With 5 bases removed from V and 7 bases from J, the gap between germline ends came to 14 bases. CDR3 residues: CSVRVGSGGYTF. CDR3 nucleotide sequence: TGCAGCGTTAGGGTTGGATCTGGTGGCTACACCTTC.

This chain connects TRBV18 to TRBJ1-4, with TRBD1 as a possible D gene (6 bases). The V and J ends lost 3 bases and 0 bases respectively, with 11 bases between them. CDR3 length: 16 amino acids. The germline V gene has CDR1 KGHSH and CDR2 LQKENI. The CDR3 loop reads CASSPLRGATNEKLFF. The CDR3 DNA is TGTGCCAGCTCACCCCTCAGGGGCGCAACTAATGAAAAACTGTTTTTT.

The rearrangement links TRBV27 to TRBJ2-2, with 11 bases fitting TRBD2. CDR1 MNHEY and CDR2 SMNVEV come from the germline V gene (reference sequence). The length of the CDR3 is 16 residues. The V segment lost 7 bases and the J segment 9 bases; nucleotides outside the gene matches: 13. The CDR3 DNA reads as TGTGCCAGCACGGTTACCGGGACTAGCGGTACTCGGGAGCTGTTTTTT. Translating it yields CASTVTGTSGTRELFF.

The CDR3 sequence: CSVSQPNQPQHF. The CDR3 region has the DNA TGCAGCGTTTCGCAGCCAAATCAGCCCCAGCATTTT. The chain uses TRBV29-1 and TRBJ1-5; D gene ambiguous. This CDR3 has 12 residues. V was pared by 5 bases and J by 4 bases, with 9 bases between. Germline loops: CDR1 SQVTM, CDR2 ANQGSEA.

The chain carries TRBV2 and TRBJ2-7, with D perhaps TRBD1 or TRBD2 (5 bases each). The CDR3 covers 13 residues. V shed 2 bases and J shed 5 bases, with 10 bases lying between them. CDR1 is SNHLY and CDR2 is FYNNEI in the germline V gene. The CDR3 protein is CASSETGRDEQYF. In DNA, the CDR3 is TGTGCCAGCAGTGAAACGGGGCGCGACGAGCAGTACTTC.

This clone was counted a few times. The chain couples TRBV7-9 to TRBJ2-5; D is unclear. CDR3 length: 12 residues. Trimming cost V 4 bases and J 0 bases, with 3 bases left between them. The V gene's germline CDR1 is SEHNR and CDR2 FQNEAQ (reference sequence). The CDR3 reads CASSYYQETQYF. CDR3 DNA: TGTGCCAGCAGCTACTACCAAGAGACCCAGTACTTC.